The rows below give T cell receptor beta chains drawn from one sample of a study of cytomegalovirus exposure and HLA in healthy donors. The protocol was immunoSEQ multiplex PCR, while the TCRdb copy is restricted to in-frame clones and leaves out a portion. Of some 98,000 clones listed, roughly 87% are singletons. Input material: PBMCs. These receptor sequences come from a man between 18 and 35 years old in good health and CMV-seropositive. Both conserved end residues are part of each CDR3. The D gene is left open where the match is weak. The size of a clone is reported for some rows only, either as once, few or many, or as a class for expanded clones.

TRBD1,TRBJ2-7,TRBV4-3,many,CASSQEAGGTGRDEQYF,TGCGCCAGCAGCCAAGAAGCCGGAGGGACAGGGCGGGACGAGCAGTACTTC
.,TRBJ1-1,TRBV6-6,.,CASSQTGEAFF,TGTGCCAGCAGTCAAACAGGGGAAGCTTTCTTT
.,TRBJ2-2,TRBV6-5,few,CASSYRFRGTGELFF,TGTGCCAGCAGTTACCGTTTTCGGGGGACCGGGGAGCTGTTTTTT
TRBD1,TRBJ1-5,TRBV7-8,.,CASSLAGGRQPQHF,TGTGCCAGCAGCTTAGCAGGGGGCAGGCAGCCCCAGCATTTT
.,TRBJ1-5,TRBV28,.,CASLLFRGVGSNQPQHF,TGTGCCAGCCTGCTGTTCAGGGGCGTGGGTAGCAATCAGCCCCAGCATTTT
TRBD1,TRBJ2-7,TRBV4-3,few,CASSQVYDRGYEQYF,TGCGCCAGCAGCCAAGTTTATGACAGGGGCTACGAGCAGTACTTC
TRBD1,TRBJ1-2,TRBV6-5,few,CASSYSRGQGNYGYTF,TGTGCCAGCAGTTACTCGCGGGGACAGGGGAACTATGGCTACACCTTC
.,TRBJ2-2,TRBV5-5,.,CASSLNPSIAGELFF,TGTGCCAGCAGCTTGAATCCTAGCATTGCCGGGGAGCTGTTTTTT
.,TRBJ1-2,TRBV11-2,few,CASSLDRTAYGYTF,TGTGCCAGCAGCTTAGATCGCACAGCCTATGGCTACACCTTC
TRBD1,TRBJ1-2,TRBV10-2,.,CASRGTGAYGYTF,TGCGCCAGCAGAGGGACAGGGGCGTATGGCTACACCTTC
TRBD1,TRBJ1-2,TRBV18,once,CASSPKIVDRAHPNYGYTF,TGTGCCAGCTCACCTAAAATAGTGGACAGGGCCCACCCTAACTATGGCTACACCTTC
TRBD2,TRBJ2-5,TRBV7-2,.,CASSRLAGARVETQYF,TGTGCCAGCAGCCGACTAGCGGGGGCTCGGGTGGAGACCCAGTACTTC
TRBD2,TRBJ2-7,TRBV7-2,many,CASSRTSGGPYEQYF,TGTGCCAGCAGCCGGACTAGCGGGGGCCCCTACGAGCAGTACTTC
TRBD1,TRBJ1-5,TRBV6-1,.,CASSEQGGYQPQHF,TGTGCCAGCAGTGAACAGGGGGGATATCAGCCCCAGCATTTT
.,TRBJ1-2,TRBV18,once,CASSPGTGDYGYTF,TGTGCCAGCTCACCGGGCACAGGCGACTATGGCTACACCTTC
TRBD1,TRBJ1-4,TRBV27,.,CASSLYPTGGAEKLFF,TGTGCCAGCAGTTTGTACCCCACAGGGGGCGCTGAAAAACTGTTTTTT
.,TRBJ2-1,TRBV4-1,.,CASSTPSGGLYNEQFF,TGCGCCAGCAGCACACCCTCAGGTGGGCTATACAATGAGCAGTTCTTC
TRBD1,TRBJ1-4,TRBV28,once,CASSSPQGATNEKLFF,TGTGCCAGCAGTTCCCCCCAGGGGGCAACTAATGAAAAACTGTTTTTT
.,TRBJ2-1,TRBV9,once,CASSVGSTNNEQFF,TGTGCCAGCAGCGTCGGGAGTACCAACAATGAGCAGTTCTTC
.,TRBJ1-2,TRBV13,.,CASSLSAVGQRMGGYTF,TGTGCCAGCAGCTTATCAGCGGTGGGACAACGAATGGGGGGCTACACCTTC
TRBD1,TRBJ2-1,TRBV4-3,.,CASSQYRDRGLYEQFF,TGCGCCAGCAGCCAGTACCGGGACAGGGGGCTTTATGAGCAGTTCTTC
TRBD1,TRBJ1-1,TRBV7-9,once,CASSSTGTEITEAFF,TGTGCCAGCAGCTCGACAGGGACTGAGATCACTGAAGCTTTCTTT
TRBD2,TRBJ2-1,TRBV12-5,.,CASGLGTSGLGEQFF,TGTGCTAGTGGTTTGGGGACTAGCGGTCTGGGTGAGCAGTTCTTC
TRBD2,TRBJ2-3,TRBV4-3,.,CASSQDLILAGVPDTQYF,TGCGCCAGCAGCCAAGATCTTATCCTAGCGGGAGTTCCAGATACGCAGTATTTT
.,TRBJ1-2,TRBV6-5,once,CASSYSWGDGYTF,TGTGCCAGCAGTTACTCCTGGGGCGATGGCTACACCTTC
TRBD2,TRBJ2-5,TRBV11-1,.,CASSRLAGGRLETQYF,TGTGCCAGCAGCCGCCTAGCGGGGGGTAGATTAGAGACCCAGTACTTC
.,TRBJ1-4,TRBV6-5,.,CASRRTATNEKLFF,TGTGCCAGCAGGCGGACAGCAACTAATGAAAAACTGTTTTTT
.,TRBJ1-1,TRBV29-1,once,CSVEDGQGLNTEAFF,TGCAGCGTTGAAGACGGCCAGGGGCTCAACACTGAAGCTTTCTTT
.,TRBJ1-2,TRBV14,.,CASSLVGSGYGYTF,TGTGCCAGCAGCCTAGTTGGTTCGGGGTATGGCTACACCTTC